This entry features one T cell receptor beta chain sequence. Its antigen is not identified. The sample originates from a study of PD-1 blockade in classical Hodgkin lymphoma. Study conclusions and caveats: Whatever underlies the repertoire differences (possibly disease activity or prior therapy) remains undefined. Relapsed/refractory patients reportedly had the lowest baseline TCR diversity, below newly diagnosed patients, who were below healthy donors.

Libraries were prepared by immunoSEQ multiplex PCR; TCRdb keeps only in-frame clonotypes and omits some of them. The sample holds 21,000 or so clones; 80% to 90% are singletons and the top ten take over 6%. Time point given: newly diagnosed, previously untreated cHL patient sample. Magnetic negative selection was used to purify CD8+ T cells from thawed PBMCs. Comparator PBMCs were from newly diagnosed, untreated classical Hodgkin lymphoma. This CDR3 comprises 12 residues. Germline CDR1 is PRHDT and CDR2 is FYEKMQ (reference sequence). V was clipped by 4 bases and J by 4 bases, with 7 bases between them.

The chain uses TRBV13 and TRBJ2-5; no clear D gene. The sample consisted of CD8+ T cells from blood. The clonotype originates from a human donor with classical Hodgkin lymphoma. This CDR3 is CASSSLGETQYF. DNA of the CDR3: TGTGCCAGCAGCTCCCTGGGAGAGACCCAGTACTTC.